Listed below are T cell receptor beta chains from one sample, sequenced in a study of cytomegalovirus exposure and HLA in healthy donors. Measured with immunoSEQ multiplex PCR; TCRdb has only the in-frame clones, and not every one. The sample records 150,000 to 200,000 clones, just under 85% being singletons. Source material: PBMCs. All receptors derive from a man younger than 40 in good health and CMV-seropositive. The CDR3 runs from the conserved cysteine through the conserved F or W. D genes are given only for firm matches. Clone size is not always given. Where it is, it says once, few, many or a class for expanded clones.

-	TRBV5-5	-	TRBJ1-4	TGTGCCAGCAGCCCCCCTTTTGCGGGTCCAACTAATGAAAAACTGTTTTTT	CASSPPFAGPTNEKLFF
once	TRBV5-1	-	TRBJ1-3	TGCGCCAGCAGTTATGACAGGACCTCTGGAAACACCATATATTTT	CASSYDRTSGNTIYF
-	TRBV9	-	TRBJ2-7	TGTGCCAGCAGCATTCTGTTGGGGGGGGCTAGCTACGAGCAGTACTTC	CASSILLGGASYEQYF
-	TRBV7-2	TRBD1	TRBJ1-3	TGTGCCAGCAGCCCTCCAGGGGGTTCGCCTGGAAACACCATATATTTT	CASSPPGGSPGNTIYF
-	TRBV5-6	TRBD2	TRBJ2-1	TGTGCCAGCAGCGCCCTTCCAGCGGGGGCCGCCAATGAGCAGTTCTTC	CASSALPAGAANEQFF
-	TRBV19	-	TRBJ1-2	TGTGCCAGTAGTATAGTCCAGGCAATGGCTAACTATGGCTACACCTTC	CASSIVQAMANYGYTF
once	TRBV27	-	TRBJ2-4	TGTGCCAGCAGTTTTCGTGTCCAGGAAAACATTCAGTACTTC	CASSFRVQENIQYF
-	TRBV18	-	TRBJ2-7	TGTGCCAGCTCACCACCTTCGGGGGATGGCGCCTACGAGCAGTACTTC	CASSPPSGDGAYEQYF
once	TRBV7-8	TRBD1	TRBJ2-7	TGTGCCAGCAGCTCCCGGACAGGGGGACAGTACTTC	CASSSRTGGQYF
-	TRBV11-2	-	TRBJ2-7	TGTGCCAGCAGCCCACTACTCAGTATCTCCTACGAGCAGTACTTC	CASSPLLSISYEQYF
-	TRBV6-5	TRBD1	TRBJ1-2	TGTGCCAGCGGGGGGACAGGGGTACTATCGGGCTACACCTTC	CASGGTGVLSGYTF
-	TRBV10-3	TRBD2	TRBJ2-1	TGTGCCATCAGTGAGTCGGCACTAGCGAACAATGAGCAGTTCTTC	CAISESALANNEQFF
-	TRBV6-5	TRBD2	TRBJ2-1	TGTGCCAGCTCTCTACTAGCGGGGGCCGTTGAGCAGTTCTTC	CASSLLAGAVEQFF
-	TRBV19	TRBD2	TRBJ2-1	TGTGCCAGTACCGTGACTAGCGGGGGGCTCGACAATGAGCAGTTCTTC	CASTVTSGGLDNEQFF
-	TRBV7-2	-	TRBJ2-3	TGTGCCAGCAGCCCCGGAGGGACGTCGCGGGATACGCAGTATTTT	CASSPGGTSRDTQYF
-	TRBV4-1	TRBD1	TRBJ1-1	TGCGCCAGCAGCCAAGTTGGACAGGGGAACGCTGAAGCTTTCTTT	CASSQVGQGNAEAFF
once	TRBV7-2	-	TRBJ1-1	TGTGCCAGCAGGGACAGCTGGAACACTGAAGCTTTCTTT	CASRDSWNTEAFF
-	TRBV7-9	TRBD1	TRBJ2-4	TGTGCCAGCAGCTTAGAAGTGACAGGGGAAGCGGACATTCAGTACTTC	CASSLEVTGEADIQYF
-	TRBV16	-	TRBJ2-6	TGTGCCAGCACCCCAAGACAAGCCCAGCCGGGGGCCAACGTCCTGACTTTC	CASTPRQAQPGANVLTF
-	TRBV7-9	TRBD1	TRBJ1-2	TGTGCCAGCAGCCCGCCGGGACAGGGGTTCGGTGGCTACACCTTC	CASSPPGQGFGGYTF
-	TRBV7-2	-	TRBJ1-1	TGTGCCAGCAGCTTCGGAGGGCGGCGGACTGAAGCTTTCTTT	CASSFGGRRTEAFF
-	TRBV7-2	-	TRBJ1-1	TGTGCCAGCAGCTTAGCGCCGGGCGGGGGCGGCACTGAAGCTTTCTTT	CASSLAPGGGGTEAFF
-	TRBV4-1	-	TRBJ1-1	TGCGCCAGCAGCCAAGAGCAAAGGGGCACTGAAGCTTTCTTT	CASSQEQRGTEAFF
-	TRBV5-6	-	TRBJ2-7	TGTGCCAGCAGCTTGGAAGGGGTAGACTACGAGCAGTACTTC	CASSLEGVDYEQYF
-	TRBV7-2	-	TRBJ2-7	TGTGCCAGCAGCTTATCAGGGCGGGGTTGGTCCTACGAGCAGTACTTC	CASSLSGRGWSYEQYF
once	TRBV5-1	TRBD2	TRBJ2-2	TGCGCCAGCAGCTCCGGGGGGTTCGGGGAGCTGTTTTTT	CASSSGGFGELFF
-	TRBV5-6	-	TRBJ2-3	TGTGCCAGCAGCCGCCCCGGACAGCCAGGCACAGATACGCAGTATTTT	CASSRPGQPGTDTQYF
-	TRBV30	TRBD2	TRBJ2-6	TGTGCCTGGACCTATCCGGGACTAAAAAACTCTGGGGCCAACGTCCTGACTTTC	CAWTYPGLKNSGANVLTF
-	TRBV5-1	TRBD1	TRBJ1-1	TGCGCCAGCAGCGGACAGGGTACCACTGAAGCTTTCTTT	CASSGQGTTEAFF
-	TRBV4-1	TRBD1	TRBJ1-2	TGCGCCAGCAGCCAACATCAGGACAGGGAAAACTATGGCTACACCTTC	CASSQHQDRENYGYTF
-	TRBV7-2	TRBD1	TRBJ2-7	TGTGCCAGCAGCAATCGACAGGGCTCCTACGAGCAGTACTTC	CASSNRQGSYEQYF
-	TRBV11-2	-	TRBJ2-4	TGTGCCAGCAGCCCTAGGGACACCAGCAAAAAAAACATTCAGTACTTC	CASSPRDTSKKNIQYF
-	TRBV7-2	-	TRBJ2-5	TGTGCCAGCAGCTTATGGGCCACAACCCCAGAGACCCAGTACTTC	CASSLWATTPETQYF
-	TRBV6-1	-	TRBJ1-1	TGTGCCAGCAGTGAAGGGACAATGGGGGCCACTGAAGCTTTCTTT	CASSEGTMGATEAFF
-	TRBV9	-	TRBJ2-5	TGTGCCAGCAGCGTGGCGGGAGAGACCCAGTACTTC	CASSVAGETQYF
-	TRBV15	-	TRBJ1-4	TGTGCCACCAGCACAAAGACAGGCTCCAGTGAAAAACTGTTTTTT	CATSTKTGSSEKLFF
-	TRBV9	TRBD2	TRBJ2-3	TGTGCCAGCAGCGGGACTAGCGGGGGAAAGGCAGATACGCAGTATTTT	CASSGTSGGKADTQYF
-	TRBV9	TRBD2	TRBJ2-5	TGTGCCAGCAGCGTTGGGCCGGGGGGACTCTTCCAAGAGACCCAGTACTTC	CASSVGPGGLFQETQYF
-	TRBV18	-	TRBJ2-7	TGTGCCAGCTCACCGGGCCCACAGGGCTACGAGCAGTACTTC	CASSPGPQGYEQYF
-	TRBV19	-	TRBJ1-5	TGTGCCAGTAGAGACAGGTTCAATCAGCCCCAGCATTTT	CASRDRFNQPQHF
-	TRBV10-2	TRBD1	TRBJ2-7	TGCGCCAGGACAGGGGGCTACGAGCAGTACTTC	CARTGGYEQYF
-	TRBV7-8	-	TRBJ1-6	TGTGCCAGCAGCGTCAGAGGATGGGATTCACCCCTCCACTTT	CASSVRGWDSPLHF
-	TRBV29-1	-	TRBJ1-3	TGCAGCGCCGTGGTTTGGACGGGAGGAAACACCATATATTTT	CSAVVWTGGNTIYF
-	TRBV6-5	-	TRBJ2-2	TGTGCCAGCAGACTCCTAACCGGGGAGCTGTTTTTT	CASRLLTGELFF